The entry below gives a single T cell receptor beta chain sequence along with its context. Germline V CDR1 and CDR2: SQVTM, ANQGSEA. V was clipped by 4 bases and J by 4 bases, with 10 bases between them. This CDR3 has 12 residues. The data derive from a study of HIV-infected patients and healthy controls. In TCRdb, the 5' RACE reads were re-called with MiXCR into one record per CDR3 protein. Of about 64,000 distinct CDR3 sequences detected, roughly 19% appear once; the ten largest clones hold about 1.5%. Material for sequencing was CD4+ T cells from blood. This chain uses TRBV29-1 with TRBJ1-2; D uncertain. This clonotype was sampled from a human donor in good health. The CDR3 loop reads CSVGQGLYGYTF. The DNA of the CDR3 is TGCAGCGTTGGACAAGGACTCTATGGCTACACCTTC.